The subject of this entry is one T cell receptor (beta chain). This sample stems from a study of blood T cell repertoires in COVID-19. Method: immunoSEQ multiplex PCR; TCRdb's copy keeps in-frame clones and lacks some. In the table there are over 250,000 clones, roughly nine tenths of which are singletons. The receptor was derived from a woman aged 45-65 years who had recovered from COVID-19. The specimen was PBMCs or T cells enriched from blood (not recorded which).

The DNA of the CDR3 is TGTGCCAGTAGTATTTTTGGGGGACAGGGGGATCAGCCCCAGCATTTT. Its translation: CASSIFGGQGDQPQHF. The V and J genes are TRBV19 and TRBJ1-5; 11 nucleotides agree with TRBD1. Germline CDR1 reads LNHDA; CDR2 reads SQIVND (reference sequence). CDR3 length: 16 amino acids. After removal of 3 bases from V and 5 bases from J, the junction contained 6 bases not matched to a gene.